The rows below give T cell receptor beta chains drawn from one sample of a study of long-term antiretroviral therapy in people with HIV. Using immunoSEQ multiplex PCR, the repertoire was profiled, and TCRdb retains in-frame clones only, with some absent. This sample has fewer than 30,000 clones, with roughly 80% found just once. The source was unsorted PBMCs, collected 0.7 years before starting antiretroviral therapy. Receptor source: a man aged 25-45 years with HIV. Each CDR3 is given with its conserved first and last residue. D genes are given only for firm matches. Size tells how often a clone was seen (once, few, many) or the class of an expanded clone, and some rows leave it out.

D	size	J	V	CDR3	DNA
NA	few	TRBJ1-2	TRBV7-2	CASSLTQGSYGYTF	TGTGCCAGCAGCTTAACGCAGGGAAGCTATGGCTACACCTTC
TRBD1	NA	TRBJ1-1	TRBV6-5	CASSYPTGGVGTEAFF	TGTGCCAGCAGTTACCCGACAGGGGGCGTAGGCACTGAAGCTTTCTTT
NA	NA	TRBJ1-2	TRBV29-1	CSVVDGLGHYGYTF	TGCAGCGTCGTTGATGGGCTGGGGCACTATGGCTACACCTTC
NA	NA	TRBJ1-2	TRBV6-1	CANDRLSYGYTF	TGTGCCAACGACAGGTTATCCTATGGCTACACCTTC
NA	once	TRBJ2-7	TRBV7-2	CASSPRTTQPYEQYF	TGTGCCAGCAGCCCGCGGACAACCCAGCCCTACGAGCAGTACTTC
NA	few	TRBJ2-5	TRBV30	CAWSVNIKETQYF	TGTGCCTGGAGTGTAAACATAAAAGAGACCCAGTACTTC
TRBD2	once	TRBJ2-1	TRBV7-9	CASSLGGSLAGVEQFF	TGTGCCAGCAGCTTAGGGGGGTCCTTAGCGGGAGTTGAGCAGTTCTTC
NA	NA	TRBJ2-1	TRBV9	CASSVGAGKSEQFF	TGTGCCAGCAGCGTAGGTGCAGGGAAGAGTGAGCAGTTCTTC
NA	NA	TRBJ2-7	TRBV19	CASSIRETVRGGEQYF	TGTGCCAGTAGTATAAGGGAAACGGTTCGAGGCGGGGAGCAGTACTTC
NA	NA	TRBJ1-3	TRBV6-5	CASSYRTSGNTIYF	TGTGCCAGCAGTTACCGGACATCTGGAAACACCATATATTTT
NA	NA	TRBJ2-7	TRBV14	CASSQDRAYEQYF	TGTGCCAGCAGCCAAGACAGGGCCTACGAGCAGTACTTC
NA	once	TRBJ2-1	TRBV9	CASSVEGGRTGLFNEQFF	TGTGCCAGCAGCGTAGAGGGGGGGCGGACAGGGTTGTTCAATGAGCAGTTCTTC
TRBD2	NA	TRBJ2-5	TRBV5-5	CASSRLAGGLGETQYF	TGTGCCAGCAGCCGCCTAGCGGGAGGGCTAGGTGAGACCCAGTACTTC
TRBD1	NA	TRBJ1-5	TRBV6-5	CASRTGVSQPQHF	TGTGCCAGCCGTACAGGGGTAAGTCAGCCCCAGCATTTT
TRBD1	once	TRBJ1-1	TRBV28	CASSPFRDRGTEAFF	TGTGCCAGCTCACCCTTCCGGGACAGGGGTACTGAAGCTTTCTTT
TRBD1	NA	TRBJ1-1	TRBV2	CASSAPATGKGTEAFF	TGTGCCAGCAGTGCCCCCGCGACAGGGAAGGGGACTGAAGCTTTCTTT
TRBD1	NA	TRBJ1-2	TRBV18	CASSPQQGWRGYTF	TGTGCCAGCTCACCTCAACAGGGGTGGCGTGGCTACACCTTC
NA	NA	TRBJ2-5	TRBV7-2	CASSLDPHTQETQYF	TGTGCCAGCAGCTTAGACCCTCATACTCAAGAGACCCAGTACTTC
NA	NA	TRBJ2-1	TRBV19	CASSNTGYRSNEQFF	TGTGCCAGTAGTAACACAGGGTATCGGTCGAATGAGCAGTTCTTC
TRBD1	NA	TRBJ2-7	TRBV18	CASSPPDRRSSYEQYF	TGTGCCAGCTCACCACCGGACAGGCGAAGCTCCTACGAGCAGTACTTC
TRBD1	once	TRBJ1-6	TRBV5-6	CASTFGTGGVSPLHF	TGTGCCAGCACCTTCGGGACAGGGGGGGTTTCACCCCTCCACTTT
NA	NA	TRBJ2-3	TRBV7-7	CASSLARSDTQYF	TGTGCTAGCAGCTTAGCGCGTTCAGATACGCAGTATTTT
NA	NA	TRBJ2-1	TRBV5-1	CASSFESSYNEQFF	TGCGCCAGCAGCTTTGAGAGCTCCTACAATGAGCAGTTCTTC
NA	NA	TRBJ2-1	TRBV12-5	CASGLLEPYNEQFF	TGTGCTAGTGGTTTGTTGGAACCCTACAATGAGCAGTTCTTC
TRBD1	NA	TRBJ2-7	TRBV4-1	CASSQDPPGQARSEQYF	TGCGCCAGCAGCCAAGATCCGCCGGGACAGGCACGGAGCGAGCAGTACTTC
NA	NA	TRBJ1-4	TRBV19	CASSMGATNEKLFF	TGTGCCAGTAGTATGGGTGCAACTAATGAAAAACTGTTTTTT
NA	once	TRBJ1-3	TRBV5-1	CASSFGAVSGNTIYF	TGCGCCAGCAGCTTCGGGGCCGTCTCTGGAAACACCATATATTTT